Sequencing of this T cell receptor beta chain was carried out in a study of regulatory T cells in long-lasting Graves disease. Findings and caveats of the study: Segments TRBV28, TRBJ1-2 and TRBJ2-5 showed preferential usage in persistent disease. Persistent Graves' patients showed less TCR diversity than newly diagnosed patients showed. The work looked only at peripheral blood and did not look at thyroid tissue.

This clonotype was counted ten times or more. Its antigen is undetermined. Combining iRepertoire HTBI primers with Arm-PCR of CDR3 regions, the authors built TCR beta libraries. TCRdb re-called the multiplex PCR reads through MiXCR, storing one row per CDR3 protein. The sample consists of some 420,000 distinct CDR3 sequences, approximately 22% of them appearing once. Germline V gene sequence: CDR1 SGHAT, CDR2 FQDESV (reference sequence). Trimming cost V 3 bases and J 2 bases, with 7 bases left between them. This CDR3 is 13 amino acids long. Time point denoted: persistent/refractory GD, antithyroid drugs over 5 years with positive TRAb. From PBMCs, RNA was extracted and then used to make the TCR library.

The sample in question was peripheral blood mononuclear cells (PBMCs), obtained when the disease was refractory, from a patient treated with antithyroid drugs. The chain recombines TRBV11-1 with TRBJ2-5; D not certain. The origin of this receptor is a female donor with Graves disease. The CDR3 DNA reads as TGTGCCAGCAGCTTCGCACGGCAAGAGACCCAGTACTTC. This codes for CASSFARQETQYF.